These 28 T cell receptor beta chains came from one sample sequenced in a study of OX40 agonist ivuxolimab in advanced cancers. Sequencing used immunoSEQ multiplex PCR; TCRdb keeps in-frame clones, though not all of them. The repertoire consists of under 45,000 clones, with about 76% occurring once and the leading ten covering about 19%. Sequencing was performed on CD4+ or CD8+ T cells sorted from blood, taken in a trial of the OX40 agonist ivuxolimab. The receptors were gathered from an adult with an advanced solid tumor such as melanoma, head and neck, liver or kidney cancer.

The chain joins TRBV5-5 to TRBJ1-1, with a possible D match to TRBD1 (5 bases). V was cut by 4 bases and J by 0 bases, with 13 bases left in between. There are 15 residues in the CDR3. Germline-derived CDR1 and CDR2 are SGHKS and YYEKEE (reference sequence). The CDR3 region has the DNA TGTGCCAGCAGCGGAAGTGGGGGGATGAACACTGAAGCTTTCTTT. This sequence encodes CASSGSGGMNTEAFF.

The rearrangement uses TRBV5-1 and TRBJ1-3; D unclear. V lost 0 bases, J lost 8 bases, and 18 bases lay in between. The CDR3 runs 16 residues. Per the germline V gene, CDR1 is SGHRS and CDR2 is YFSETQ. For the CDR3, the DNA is TGCGCCAGCAGCTTGGACGGCACTAATTTCGGGGACACCATATATTTT. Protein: CASSLDGTNFGDTIYF.

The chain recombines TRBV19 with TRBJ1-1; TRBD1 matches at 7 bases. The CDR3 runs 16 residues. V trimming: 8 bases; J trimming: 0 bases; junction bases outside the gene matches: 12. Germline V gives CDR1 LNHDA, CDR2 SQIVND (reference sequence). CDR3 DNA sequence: TGTGCCAGTCGTACTACAGGGGCCGACCTGAACACTGAAGCTTTCTTT. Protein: CASRTTGADLNTEAFF.

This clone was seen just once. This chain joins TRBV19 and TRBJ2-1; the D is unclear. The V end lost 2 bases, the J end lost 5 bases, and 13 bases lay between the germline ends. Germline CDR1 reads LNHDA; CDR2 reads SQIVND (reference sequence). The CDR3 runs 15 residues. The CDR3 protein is CASSIIFADNNEQFF. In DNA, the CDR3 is TGTGCCAGTAGTATAATCTTCGCAGACAACAATGAGCAGTTCTTC.

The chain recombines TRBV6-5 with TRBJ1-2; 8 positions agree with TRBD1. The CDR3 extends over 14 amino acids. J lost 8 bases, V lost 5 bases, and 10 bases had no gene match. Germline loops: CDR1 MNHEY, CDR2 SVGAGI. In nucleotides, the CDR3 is TGTGCCAGCAGTACTCAGGGGGCGCGTAAAGGCTACACCTTC. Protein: CASSTQGARKGYTF.

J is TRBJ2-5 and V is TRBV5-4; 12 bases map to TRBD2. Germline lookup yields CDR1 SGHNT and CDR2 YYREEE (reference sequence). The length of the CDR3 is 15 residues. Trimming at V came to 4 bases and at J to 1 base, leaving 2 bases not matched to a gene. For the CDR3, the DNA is TGTGCCAGCAGCCAGACTAGCGGGAGCCAAGAGACCCAGTACTTC. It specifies CASSQTSGSQETQYF.

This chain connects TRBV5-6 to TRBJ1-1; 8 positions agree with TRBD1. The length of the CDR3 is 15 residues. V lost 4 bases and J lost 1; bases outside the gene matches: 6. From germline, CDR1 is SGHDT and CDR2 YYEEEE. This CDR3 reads CASSPDRGRNTEAFF. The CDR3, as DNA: TGTGCCAGCAGCCCTGACAGGGGTAGGAACACTGAAGCTTTCTTT.

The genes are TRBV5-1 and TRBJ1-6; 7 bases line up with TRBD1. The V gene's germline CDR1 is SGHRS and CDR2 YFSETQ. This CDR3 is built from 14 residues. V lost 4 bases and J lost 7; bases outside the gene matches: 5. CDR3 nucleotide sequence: TGCGCCAGCAGCATGGGACAGCAAAATTCACCCCTCCACTTT. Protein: CASSMGQQNSPLHF.

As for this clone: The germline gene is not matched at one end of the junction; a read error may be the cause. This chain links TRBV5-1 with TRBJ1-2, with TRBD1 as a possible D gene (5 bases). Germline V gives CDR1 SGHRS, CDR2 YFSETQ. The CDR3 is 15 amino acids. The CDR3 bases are TGCGCCAGCAGTTTGGACCCGGGGGGAGACTATGGCTACACCTTC. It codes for CASSLDPGGDYGYTF.

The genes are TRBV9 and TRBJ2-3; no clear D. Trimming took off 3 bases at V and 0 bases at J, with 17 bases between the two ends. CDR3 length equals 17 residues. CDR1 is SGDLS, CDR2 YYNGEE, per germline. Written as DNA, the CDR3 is TGTGCCAGCAGCGCCCAAACTCCATCCCTAAGCACAGATACGCAGTATTTT. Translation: CASSAQTPSLSTDTQYF.

The CDR3 coding sequence is TGTGCCAGCTTTGCGGGAACGACCAGGATCGGGGAGCTGTTTTTT. The encoded protein is CASFAGTTRIGELFF. This chain joins TRBV6-1 and TRBJ2-2; TRBD2 might be the D (6 bases). V lost 8 bases and J 7 bases, leaving 20 bases between the germline ends. The CDR3 is 15 residues long. Per the germline V gene, CDR1 is MNHNS and CDR2 is SASEGT.

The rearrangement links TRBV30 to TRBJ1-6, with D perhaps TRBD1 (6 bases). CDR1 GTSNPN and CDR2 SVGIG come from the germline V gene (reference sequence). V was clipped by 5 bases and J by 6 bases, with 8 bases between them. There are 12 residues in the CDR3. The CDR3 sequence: CAWGQTNSPLHF. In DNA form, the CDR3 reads TGTGCCTGGGGACAGACTAATTCACCCCTCCACTTT. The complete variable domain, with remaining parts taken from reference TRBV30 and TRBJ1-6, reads SQTIHQWPATLVQPVGSPLSLECTVEGTSNPNLYWYRQAAGRGLQLLFYSVGIGQISSEVPQNLSASRPQDRQFILSSKKLLLSDSGFYLCAWGQTNSPLHFGNGTRLTVT.

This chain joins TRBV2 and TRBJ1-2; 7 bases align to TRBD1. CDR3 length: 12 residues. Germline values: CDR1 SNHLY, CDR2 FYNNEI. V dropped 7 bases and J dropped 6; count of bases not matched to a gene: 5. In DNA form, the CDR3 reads TGTGCCAGCACCACAACAGGGGATGGCTACACCTTC. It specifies CASTTTGDGYTF.

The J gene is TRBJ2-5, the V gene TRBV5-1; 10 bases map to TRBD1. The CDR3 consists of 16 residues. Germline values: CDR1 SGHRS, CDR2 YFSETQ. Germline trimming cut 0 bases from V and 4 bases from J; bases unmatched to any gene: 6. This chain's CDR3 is CASSLGGTGAIETQYF. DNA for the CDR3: TGCGCCAGCAGCTTGGGAGGGACAGGGGCGATAGAGACCCAGTACTTC.

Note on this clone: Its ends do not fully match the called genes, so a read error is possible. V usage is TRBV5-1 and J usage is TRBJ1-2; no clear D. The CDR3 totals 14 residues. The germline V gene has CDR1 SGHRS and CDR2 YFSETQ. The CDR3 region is CASTLELGAYGYTF. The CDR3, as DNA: TGCGCCAGCACCTTGGAGTTAGGAGCTTATGGCTACACCTTC.

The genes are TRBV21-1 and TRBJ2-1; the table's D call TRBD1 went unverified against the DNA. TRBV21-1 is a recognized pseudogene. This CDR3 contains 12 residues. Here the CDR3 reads CASSKQSNEQFF. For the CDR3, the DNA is TGTGCCAGCAGCAAACAGTCAAATGAGCAGTTCTTC.

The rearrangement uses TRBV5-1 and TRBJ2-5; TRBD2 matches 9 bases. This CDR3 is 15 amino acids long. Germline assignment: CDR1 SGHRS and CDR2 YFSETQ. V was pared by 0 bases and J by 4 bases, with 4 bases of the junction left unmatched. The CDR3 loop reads CASSLGSGGGETQYF. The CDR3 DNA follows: TGCGCCAGCAGCTTGGGTAGCGGGGGCGGAGAGACCCAGTACTTC.

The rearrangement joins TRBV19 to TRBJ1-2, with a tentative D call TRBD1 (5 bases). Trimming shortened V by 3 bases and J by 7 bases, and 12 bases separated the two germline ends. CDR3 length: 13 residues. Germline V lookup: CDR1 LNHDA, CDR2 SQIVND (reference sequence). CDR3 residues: CASSIGRGSGYTF. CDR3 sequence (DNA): TGTGCCAGTAGTATTGGAAGGGGATCTGGCTACACCTTC.

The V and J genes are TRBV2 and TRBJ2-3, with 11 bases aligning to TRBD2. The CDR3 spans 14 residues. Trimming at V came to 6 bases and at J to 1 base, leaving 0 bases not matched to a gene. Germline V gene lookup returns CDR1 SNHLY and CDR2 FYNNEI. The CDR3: CASRTSGGTDTQYF. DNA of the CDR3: TGTGCCAGCAGGACTAGCGGGGGCACAGATACGCAGTATTTT.

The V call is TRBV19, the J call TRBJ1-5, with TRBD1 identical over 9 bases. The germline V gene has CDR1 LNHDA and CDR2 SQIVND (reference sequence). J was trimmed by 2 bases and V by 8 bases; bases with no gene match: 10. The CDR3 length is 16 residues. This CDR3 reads CASLGQGAFGNQPQHF. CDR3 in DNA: TGTGCCAGTTTGGGACAGGGAGCTTTTGGCAATCAGCCCCAGCATTTT.

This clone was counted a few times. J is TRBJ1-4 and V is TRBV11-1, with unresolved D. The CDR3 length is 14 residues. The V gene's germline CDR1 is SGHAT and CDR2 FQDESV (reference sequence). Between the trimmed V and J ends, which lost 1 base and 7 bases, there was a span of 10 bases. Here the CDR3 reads CASSLGRRGEKLFF. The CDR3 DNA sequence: TGTGCCAGCAGCTTAGGACGAAGAGGTGAAAAACTGTTTTTT.

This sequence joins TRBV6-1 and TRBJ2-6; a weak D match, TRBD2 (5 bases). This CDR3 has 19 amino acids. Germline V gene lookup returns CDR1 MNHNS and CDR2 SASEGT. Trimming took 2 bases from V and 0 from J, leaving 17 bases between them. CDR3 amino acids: CASSEYYRRSGSGANVLTF. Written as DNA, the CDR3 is TGTGCCAGCAGTGAATACTATAGGAGGTCGGGCTCTGGGGCCAACGTCCTGACTTTC.

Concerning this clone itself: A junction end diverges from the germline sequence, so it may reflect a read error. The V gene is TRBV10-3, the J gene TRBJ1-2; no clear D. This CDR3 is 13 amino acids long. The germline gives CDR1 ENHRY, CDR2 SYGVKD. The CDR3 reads CASSYASANGYTF. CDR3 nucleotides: TGTGCCAGCAGTTACGCGTCGGCGAATGGCTACACCTTC.

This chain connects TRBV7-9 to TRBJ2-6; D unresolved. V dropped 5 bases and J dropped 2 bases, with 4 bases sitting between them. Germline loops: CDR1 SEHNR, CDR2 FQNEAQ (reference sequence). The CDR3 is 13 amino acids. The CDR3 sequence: CASSPAGANVLTF. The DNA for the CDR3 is TGTGCCAGCAGCCCAGCTGGGGCCAACGTCCTGACTTTC.

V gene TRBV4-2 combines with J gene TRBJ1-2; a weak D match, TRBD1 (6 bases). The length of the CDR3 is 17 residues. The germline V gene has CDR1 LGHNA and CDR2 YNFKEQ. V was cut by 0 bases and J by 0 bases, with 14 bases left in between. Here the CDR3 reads CASSQEGGALANYGYTF. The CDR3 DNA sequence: TGTGCCAGCAGCCAAGAAGGGGGGGCGTTAGCTAACTATGGCTACACCTTC.

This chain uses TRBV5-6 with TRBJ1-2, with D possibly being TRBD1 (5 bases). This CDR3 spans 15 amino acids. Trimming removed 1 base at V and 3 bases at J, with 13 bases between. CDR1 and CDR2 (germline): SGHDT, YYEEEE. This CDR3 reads CASSLQGWRDYGYTF. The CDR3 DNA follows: TGTGCCAGCAGCTTGCAGGGTTGGAGAGACTATGGCTACACCTTC.

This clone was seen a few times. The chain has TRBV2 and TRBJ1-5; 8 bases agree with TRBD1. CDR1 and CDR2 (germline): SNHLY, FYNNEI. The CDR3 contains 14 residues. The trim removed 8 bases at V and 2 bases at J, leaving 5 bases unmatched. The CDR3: CASRPGGRNQPQHF. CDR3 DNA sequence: TGTGCCAGCCGCCCAGGGGGCCGCAATCAGCCCCAGCATTTT.

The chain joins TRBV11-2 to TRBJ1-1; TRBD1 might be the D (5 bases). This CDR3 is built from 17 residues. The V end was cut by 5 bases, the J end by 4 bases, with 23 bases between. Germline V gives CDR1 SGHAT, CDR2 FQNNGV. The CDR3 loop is CASSLNPRGGSGTEAFF. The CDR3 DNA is TGTGCCAGCAGCCTAAATCCCCGGGGGGGGAGTGGCACTGAAGCTTTCTTT.